A selection of T cell receptor beta chains follows, all from one sample in a study of CD8+ T cells in alopecia areata. Assay: immunoSEQ multiplex PCR; the TCRdb copy retains only in-frame clones and omits some. The data hold 270,000 or so clones, with about three fifths observed a single time. The material sequenced was CD4+ T cells sorted from blood, taken at week 24, from a patient treated with tofacitinib. The receptor source for this set is a human donor with alopecia areata. Each CDR3 is given with its conserved first and last residue. D genes are given only for firm matches. For some rows the clone size is stated as once, few or many, or as a class when expanded; others skip it.

TRBJ2-3,-,TRBV30,-,TGTGCCTGGAGTGTACCCTTGACTAGCACAGATACGCAGTATTTT,CAWSVPLTSTDTQYF
TRBJ1-1,-,TRBV29-1,-,TGCAGCGTTGAAGGCAGCCAGAACACTGAAGCTTTCTTT,CSVEGSQNTEAFF
TRBJ2-1,TRBD1,TRBV5-1,-,TGCGCCAGCAGCTTGCTTCTCTCAGGACAGGCTTACAATGAGCAGTTCTTC,CASSLLLSGQAYNEQFF
TRBJ1-1,TRBD1,TRBV5-1,-,TGCGCCAGCAGCGGACGGGGACAGGGGAACACTGAAGCTTTCTTT,CASSGRGQGNTEAFF
TRBJ1-5,-,TRBV19,few,TGTGCCAGTACAAGGGCTTTCAATCAGCCCCAGCATTTT,CASTRAFNQPQHF
TRBJ1-5,-,TRBV28,-,TGTGCCAGCAGTTTAACGGGGAGGGAGCAGCCCCAGCATTTT,CASSLTGREQPQHF
TRBJ2-7,-,TRBV6-1,once,TGTGCCAGCAGTGAAGGGTACAGACCTGATTACTACGAGCAGTACTTC,CASSEGYRPDYYEQYF
TRBJ1-3,-,TRBV5-6,-,TGTGCCAGCAGCGGGATCAATCCTTTTAGCTCTGGAAACACCATATATTTT,CASSGINPFSSGNTIYF
TRBJ2-5,TRBD1,TRBV2,-,TGTGCCAGCAGTGGACAGGGATTCAACCAAGAGACCCAGTACTTC,CASSGQGFNQETQYF
TRBJ2-7,-,TRBV5-1,-,TGCGCCAGCAGCTTGCTTGACAGAAACTCCTACGAGCAGTACTTC,CASSLLDRNSYEQYF
TRBJ2-3,-,TRBV7-2,-,TGTGCCAGCAGCCGAAGAGGGGTAGATACGCAGTATTTT,CASSRRGVDTQYF
TRBJ1-3,-,TRBV5-1,-,TGCGCCAGCAGCTGGGACCAAAGCTCCGGAAACACCATATATTTT,CASSWDQSSGNTIYF
TRBJ2-1,-,TRBV4-1,few,TGCGCCAGCAGCCGCGGGCCTGCCCTCCCCGTAGGTGAGCAGTTCTTC,CASSRGPALPVGEQFF
TRBJ1-2,-,TRBV30,-,TGTGCCTGGAGTGTACGACGACAGATGGTAGGCTACACCTTC,CAWSVRRQMVGYTF
TRBJ2-7,-,TRBV7-9,-,TGTGCCAGCAGCTTAACAGGGCTTAGGGCCTACGAGCAGTACTTC,CASSLTGLRAYEQYF
TRBJ2-1,TRBD1,TRBV5-1,few,TGCGCCAGCAGCTTTCGGACAGGCGATGAGCAGTTCTTC,CASSFRTGDEQFF
TRBJ2-5,TRBD1,TRBV13,-,TGTGCCAGCAGCCTAAGCAGGGGGCGTTCATTGGGGACCCAGTACTTC,CASSLSRGRSLGTQYF
TRBJ2-5,-,TRBV6-6,-,TGTGCCAGCAGTTATCGAGAGACCCAGTACTTC,CASSYRETQYF
TRBJ2-2,-,TRBV5-6,-,TGTGCCAGCAGCTCGGGGAACACCGGGGAGCTGTTTTTT,CASSSGNTGELFF
TRBJ2-1,TRBD1,TRBV29-1,once,TGCAGCGTCGCCCCCGGGACAGGGGGAACTGAGCAGTTCTTC,CSVAPGTGGTEQFF
TRBJ1-1,-,TRBV29-1,-,TGCAGCGTTGAAGATACCAGGGCGGACACTGAAGCTTTCTTT,CSVEDTRADTEAFF
TRBJ2-1,TRBD2,TRBV19,-,TGTGCCAGTAGTATGGGACTAGCGGGGGGCCAGGTCCGGAATGAGCAGTTCTTC,CASSMGLAGGQVRNEQFF
TRBJ1-2,TRBD1,TRBV2,few,TGTGCCAGCAGTGATGGGTCCGGACAGGCTTACTATGGCTACACCTTC,CASSDGSGQAYYGYTF
TRBJ2-6,-,TRBV5-6,-,TGTGCCAGCAGCTTGACCGGAGGGGTCTCTGGGGCCAACGTCCTGACTTTC,CASSLTGGVSGANVLTF
TRBJ1-1,-,TRBV7-2,few,TGTGCCAGCAGCTTAGCAGGGCGCACTGAAGCTTTCTTT,CASSLAGRTEAFF
TRBJ2-5,-,TRBV27,-,TGTGCCAGCAGTCCACGGACGGCAGGAGAGACCCAGTACTTC,CASSPRTAGETQYF
TRBJ1-1,-,TRBV18,-,TGTGCCAGCTCACCACCCTACGGGGAAATTGAAGCTTTCTTT,CASSPPYGEIEAFF
TRBJ1-2,-,TRBV6-5,-,TGTGCCAGCAGTTTGTTTTTGGGCAGCACTAACTATGGCTACACCTTC,CASSLFLGSTNYGYTF
TRBJ1-1,-,TRBV29-1,-,TGCAGCGTTGAGGTGCAACACACTGAAGCTTTCTTT,CSVEVQHTEAFF
TRBJ2-7,-,TRBV5-6,-,TGTGCCAGCAGCGTCGGCTACGAGCAGTACTTC,CASSVGYEQYF
TRBJ2-5,-,TRBV5-6,-,TGTGCCAGCAGCTTTACAGGGTGGGAGACCCAGTACTTC,CASSFTGWETQYF
TRBJ1-2,-,TRBV4-3,-,TGCGCCAGCAGCCAAGAACCGACAGCCTACTATGGCTACACCTTC,CASSQEPTAYYGYTF
TRBJ2-5,TRBD2,TRBV27,few,TGTGCCAGCAGTTTTCAGCGGGGGGCGATCCAAGAGACCCAGTACTTC,CASSFQRGAIQETQYF
TRBJ1-6,TRBD1,TRBV6-5,-,TGTGCCAGCAGTAAGGGGGCTTCTAATTCACCCCTCCACTTT,CASSKGASNSPLHF
TRBJ1-2,-,TRBV27,-,TGTGCCAGCAGTCTTAACAGGGCTCAGGTTGGCTACACCTTC,CASSLNRAQVGYTF
TRBJ1-1,-,TRBV5-4,-,TGTGCCAGCAGCTTGAAGTTTGGGGGCGGAGGAACTGAAGCTTTCTTT,CASSLKFGGGGTEAFF
TRBJ1-2,-,TRBV7-2,few,TGTGCCAGCAGCCCTGGGCTCCAGGACTATGGCTACACCTTC,CASSPGLQDYGYTF
TRBJ2-3,TRBD2,TRBV5-1,-,TGCGCCAGCAGCAGGACTAGCGGGTCTGATACGCAGTATTTT,CASSRTSGSDTQYF
TRBJ1-1,-,TRBV4-1,-,TGCGCCAGCAGCCAAATCGAGAACACTGAAGCTTTCTTT,CASSQIENTEAFF
TRBJ2-5,TRBD2,TRBV29-1,-,TGCAGCGCCCCCTCTAGCGGGGGTGTCGAGACCCAGTACTTC,CSAPSSGGVETQYF
TRBJ1-1,-,TRBV23-1,-,TGCGCCAGCAGTCAACCACCGGGTCTGAACACTGAAGCTTTCTTT,CASSQPPGLNTEAFF
TRBJ2-2,-,TRBV5-1,few,TGCGCCAGCAGCTTGGAATCAGGGGCGGGCACCGGGGAGCTGTTTTTT,CASSLESGAGTGELFF
TRBJ2-5,TRBD1,TRBV28,-,TGTGCCAGCAGTTCGGGACAGGGCGCAGAGACCCAGTACTTC,CASSSGQGAETQYF
TRBJ2-6,-,TRBV29-1,-,TGCAGCGTTGAATTACGGGCTGGGGCCAACGTCCTGACTTTC,CSVELRAGANVLTF
TRBJ2-5,-,TRBV6-4,-,TGTGCCAGCAGTTTGACAGGTGAAGAGACCCAGTACTTC,CASSLTGEETQYF
TRBJ1-1,-,TRBV27,-,TGTGCCAGCAGTTTATACACAGGGTCCACTGAAGCTTTCTTT,CASSLYTGSTEAFF
TRBJ1-5,-,TRBV4-1,few,TGCGCCAGCAGCCAAGCCCATGGGGGCACTCAGCCCCAGCATTTT,CASSQAHGGTQPQHF
TRBJ2-5,-,TRBV4-2,-,TGTGCCAGCGGCGGGACAGTCCAAGAGACCCAGTACTTC,CASGGTVQETQYF
TRBJ1-6,-,TRBV30,-,TGTGCCTGGAGTGTAACACAGGCTCGTCAACCCCTCCACTTT,CAWSVTQARQPLHF